In this sample, the clone carrying this T cell receptor beta chain turned up many times. In germline, CDR1 is MDHEN, CDR2 SYDVKM. Deletions cut 1 base from V and 4 bases from J, with 5 bases between. This CDR3 spans 12 amino acids. From genomic DNA, two-round multiplex PCR was used to amplify TCR beta CDR3. First-round PCR used primers specific to each TRBV and TRBJ gene. Universal primers drove the second round of PCR amplification. TCRdb re-derived calls from the multiplex PCR reads in MiXCR, one entry per CDR3 protein. The table shows about 19,000 distinct CDR3 sequences, with approximately 28% occurring only once. This entry belongs to a study of prognosis after radiotherapy for stage I lung cancer. Study details: Medical inoperability applied to all of the non-small cell lung cancer patients.

The input for sequencing was PBMCs, taken before or after stereotactic body radiation therapy (not recorded which). This sequence joins TRBV28 and TRBJ2-7; D call uncertain. The clonotype was recovered from a donor aged 50 or older with non-small cell lung cancer. CDR3 residues: CASSLSIYEQYF. The CDR3 DNA sequence: TGTGCCAGCAGTTTATCCATATACGAGCAGTACTTC.